The following is a T cell receptor beta chain sequence with its context. The data derive from a study of T cells after yellow fever vaccination. TCRdb analysed the 5' RACE reads with MiXCR anew, one entry per CDR3 protein. The table includes 400,000 to 650,000 distinct CDR3 sequences, roughly a fifth detected once. This specimen consisted of PBMCs, obtained roughly 20 days after the first yellow fever vaccination. The source is a man younger than 30 who received the YFV17D yellow fever vaccine.

This CDR3 reads CASSLRTGNNEQFF. The CDR3 DNA reads TGTGCCAGCAGCCTTCGGACAGGGAATAATGAGCAGTTCTTC. V and J are TRBV9 and TRBJ2-1; the match to TRBD1 covers 8 bases. The V gene's germline CDR1 is SGDLS and CDR2 YYNGEE. The CDR3 has 14 residues. The V gene end was trimmed by 4 bases and the J gene end by 7 bases; junction bases not matched to a gene: 7.